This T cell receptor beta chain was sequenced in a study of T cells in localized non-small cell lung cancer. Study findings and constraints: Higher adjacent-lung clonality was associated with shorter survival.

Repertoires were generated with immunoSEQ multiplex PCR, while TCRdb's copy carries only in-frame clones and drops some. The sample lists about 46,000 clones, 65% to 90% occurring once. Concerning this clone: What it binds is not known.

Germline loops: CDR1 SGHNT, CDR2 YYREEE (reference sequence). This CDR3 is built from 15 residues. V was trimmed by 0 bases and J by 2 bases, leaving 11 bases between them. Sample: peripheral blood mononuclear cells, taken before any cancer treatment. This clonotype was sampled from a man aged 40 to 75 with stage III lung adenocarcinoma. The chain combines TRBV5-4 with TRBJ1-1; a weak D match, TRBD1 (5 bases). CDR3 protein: CASSLVGVVNTEAFF. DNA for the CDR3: TGTGCCAGCAGCTTGGTGGGGGTGGTTAACACTGAAGCTTTCTTT.